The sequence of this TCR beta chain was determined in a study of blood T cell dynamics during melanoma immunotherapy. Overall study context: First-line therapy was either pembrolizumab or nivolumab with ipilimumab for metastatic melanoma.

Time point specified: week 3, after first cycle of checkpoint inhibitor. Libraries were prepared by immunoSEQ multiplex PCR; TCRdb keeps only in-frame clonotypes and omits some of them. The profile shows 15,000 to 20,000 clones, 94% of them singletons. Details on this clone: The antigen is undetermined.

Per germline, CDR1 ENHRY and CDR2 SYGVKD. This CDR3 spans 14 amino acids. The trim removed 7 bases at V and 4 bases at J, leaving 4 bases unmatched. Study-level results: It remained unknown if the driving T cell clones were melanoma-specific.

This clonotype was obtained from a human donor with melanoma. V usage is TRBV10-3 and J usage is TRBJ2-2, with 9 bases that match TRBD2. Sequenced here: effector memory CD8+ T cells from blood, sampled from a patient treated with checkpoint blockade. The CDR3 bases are TGTGCCATCACGGCGGGAGGGGGCACCGGGGAGCTGTTTTTT. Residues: CAITAGGGTGELFF.